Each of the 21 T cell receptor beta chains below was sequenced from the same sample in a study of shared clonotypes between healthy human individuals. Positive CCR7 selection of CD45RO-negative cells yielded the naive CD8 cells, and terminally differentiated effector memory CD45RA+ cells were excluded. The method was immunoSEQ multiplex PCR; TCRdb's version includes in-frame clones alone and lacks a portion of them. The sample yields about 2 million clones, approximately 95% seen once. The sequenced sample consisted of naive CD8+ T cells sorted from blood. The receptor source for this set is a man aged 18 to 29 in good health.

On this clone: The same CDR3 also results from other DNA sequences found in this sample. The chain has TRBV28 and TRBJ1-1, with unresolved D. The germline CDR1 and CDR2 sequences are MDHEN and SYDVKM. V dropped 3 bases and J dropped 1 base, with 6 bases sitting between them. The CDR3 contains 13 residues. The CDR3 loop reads CASSFRENTEAFF. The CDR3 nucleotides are TGTGCCAGCAGTTTCCGGGAGAACACTGAAGCTTTCTTT.

The CDR3 is CASRQTSGLTNTGELFF. As DNA, the CDR3 is TGTGCCAGCAGACAGACTAGCGGTCTTACCAACACCGGGGAGCTGTTTTTT. V is TRBV7-9 and J is TRBJ2-2; TRBD2 matches at 9 bases. Germline loops: CDR1 SEHNR, CDR2 FQNEAQ (reference sequence). With 6 bases clipped from V and 2 bases from J, the junction kept 10 bases outside the gene matches. This CDR3 contains 17 residues.

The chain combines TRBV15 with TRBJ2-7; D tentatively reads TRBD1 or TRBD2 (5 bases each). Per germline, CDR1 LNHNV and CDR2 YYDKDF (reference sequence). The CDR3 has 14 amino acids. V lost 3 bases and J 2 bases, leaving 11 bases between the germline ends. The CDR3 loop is CATSRGENTYEQYF. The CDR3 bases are TGTGCCACCAGCAGGGGGGAGAATACCTACGAGCAGTACTTC.

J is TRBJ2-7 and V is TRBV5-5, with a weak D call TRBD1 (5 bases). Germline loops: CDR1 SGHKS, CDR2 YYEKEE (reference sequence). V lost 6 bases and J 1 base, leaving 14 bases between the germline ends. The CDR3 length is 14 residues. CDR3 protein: CASIKQEPSYEQYF. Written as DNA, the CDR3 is TGTGCCAGCATCAAACAGGAACCGTCCTACGAGCAGTACTTC.

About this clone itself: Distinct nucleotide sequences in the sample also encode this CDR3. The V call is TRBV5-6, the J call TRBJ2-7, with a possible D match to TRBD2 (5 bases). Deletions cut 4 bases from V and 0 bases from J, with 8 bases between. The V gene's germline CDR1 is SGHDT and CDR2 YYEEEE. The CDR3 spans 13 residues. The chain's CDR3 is CASSIGLSYEQYF. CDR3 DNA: TGTGCCAGCAGCATCGGACTCTCCTACGAGCAGTACTTC.

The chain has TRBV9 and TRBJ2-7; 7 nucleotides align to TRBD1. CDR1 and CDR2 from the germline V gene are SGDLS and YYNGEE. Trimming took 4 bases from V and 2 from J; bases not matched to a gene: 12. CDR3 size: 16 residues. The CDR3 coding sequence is TGTGCCAGCAGCCCTCTGGGCGGGCAGGGGGCCTACGAGCAGTACTTC. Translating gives CASSPLGGQGAYEQYF.

The CDR3 DNA sequence: TGCGCCAGCAGGTGGGCTAGCCAATCCAACGAGCAGTACTTC. Its translation: CASRWASQSNEQYF. The chain has TRBV4-1 and TRBJ2-7, with a tentative D call TRBD2 (5 bases). CDR1 MGHRA and CDR2 YSYEKL come from the germline V gene. Trimming took off 6 bases at V and 5 bases at J, with 17 bases between the two ends. This CDR3 spans 14 amino acids.

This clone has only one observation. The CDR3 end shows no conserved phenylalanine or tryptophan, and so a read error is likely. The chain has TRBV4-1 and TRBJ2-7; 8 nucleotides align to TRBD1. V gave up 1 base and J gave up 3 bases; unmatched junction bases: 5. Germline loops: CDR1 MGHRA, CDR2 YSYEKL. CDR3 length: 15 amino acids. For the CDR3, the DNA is TGCGCCAGCAGCCAAGGCAGGGGGCTGATCTACGAGCAGTACCTC. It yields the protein CASSQGRGLIYEQYL.

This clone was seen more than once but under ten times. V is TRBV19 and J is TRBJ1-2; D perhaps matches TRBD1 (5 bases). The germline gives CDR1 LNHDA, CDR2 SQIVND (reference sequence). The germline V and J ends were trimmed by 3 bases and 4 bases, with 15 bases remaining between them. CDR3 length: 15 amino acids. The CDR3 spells CASSIDVWGIYGYTF. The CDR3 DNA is TGTGCCAGTAGTATTGATGTATGGGGGATCTATGGCTACACCTTC.

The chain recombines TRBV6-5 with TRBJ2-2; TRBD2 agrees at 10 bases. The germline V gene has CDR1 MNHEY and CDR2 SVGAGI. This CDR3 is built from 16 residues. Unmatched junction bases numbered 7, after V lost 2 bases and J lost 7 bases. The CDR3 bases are TGTGCCAGCAGTTACGGAGCGGGAGGGCTGGGCGGGGAGCTGTTTTTT. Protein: CASSYGAGGLGGELFF.

The CDR3 coding sequence is TGTGCCAGCAGCGTATTTGAGCCGAATCGCAATGAGCAGTTCTTC. Residues: CASSVFEPNRNEQFF. The chain employs TRBV12-1 and TRBJ2-1; the D segment call TRBD2 is taken from the table without a DNA check. TRBV12-1 is recorded as a pseudogene. This CDR3 spans 15 amino acids.

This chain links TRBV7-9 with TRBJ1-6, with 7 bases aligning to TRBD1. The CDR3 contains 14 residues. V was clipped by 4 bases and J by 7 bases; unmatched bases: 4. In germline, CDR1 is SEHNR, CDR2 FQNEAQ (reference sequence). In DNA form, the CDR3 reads TGTGCCAGCAGCTCCGGGACAGTCAATTCACCCCTCCACTTT. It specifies CASSSGTVNSPLHF.

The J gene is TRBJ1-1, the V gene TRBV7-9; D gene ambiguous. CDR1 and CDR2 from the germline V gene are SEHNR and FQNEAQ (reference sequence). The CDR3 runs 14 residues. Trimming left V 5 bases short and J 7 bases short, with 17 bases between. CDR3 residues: CASSPGERRGEAFF. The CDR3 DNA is TGTGCCAGCAGCCCCGGGGAAAGGCGGGGTGAAGCTTTCTTT.

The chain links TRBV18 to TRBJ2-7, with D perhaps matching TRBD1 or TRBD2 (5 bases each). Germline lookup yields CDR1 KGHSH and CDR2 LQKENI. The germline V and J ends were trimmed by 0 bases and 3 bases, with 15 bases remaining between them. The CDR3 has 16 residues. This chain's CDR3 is CASSPPSPMRGYEQYF. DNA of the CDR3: TGTGCCAGCTCACCACCGAGCCCCATGAGGGGCTACGAGCAGTACTTC. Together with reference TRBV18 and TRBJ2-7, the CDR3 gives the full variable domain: NAGVMQNPRHLVRRRGQEARLRCSPMKGHSHVYWYRQLPEEGLKFMVYLQKENIIDESGMPKERFSAEFPKEGPSILRIQQVVRGDSAAYFCASSPPSPMRGYEQYFGPGTRLTVT.

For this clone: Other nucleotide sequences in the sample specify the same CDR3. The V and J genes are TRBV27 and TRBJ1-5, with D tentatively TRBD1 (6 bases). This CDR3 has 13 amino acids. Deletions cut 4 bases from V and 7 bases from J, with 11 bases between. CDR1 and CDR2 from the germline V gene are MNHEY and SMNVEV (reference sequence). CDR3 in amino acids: CASSSSGVQPQHF. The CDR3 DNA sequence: TGTGCCAGCAGTTCGTCAGGGGTGCAGCCCCAGCATTTT.

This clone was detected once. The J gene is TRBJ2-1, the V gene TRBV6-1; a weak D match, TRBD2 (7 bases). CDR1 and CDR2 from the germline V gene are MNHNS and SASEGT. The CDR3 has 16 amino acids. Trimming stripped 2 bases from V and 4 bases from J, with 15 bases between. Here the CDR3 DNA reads TGTGCCAGCAGTGAAAGGGGGGAGGGCTTATACAATGAGCAGTTCTTC. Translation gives CASSERGEGLYNEQFF.

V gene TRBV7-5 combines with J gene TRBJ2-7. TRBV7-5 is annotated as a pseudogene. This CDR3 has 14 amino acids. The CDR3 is CARSLRGPMYEQYF. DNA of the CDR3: TGTGCCAGAAGCTTAAGGGGACCTATGTACGAGCAGTACTTC.

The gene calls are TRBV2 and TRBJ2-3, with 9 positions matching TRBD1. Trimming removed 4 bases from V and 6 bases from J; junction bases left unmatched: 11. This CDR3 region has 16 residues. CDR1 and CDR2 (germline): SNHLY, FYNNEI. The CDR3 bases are TGTGCCAGCAGTGGGCCGGACAGGGGCGAGGGCGATACGCAGTATTTT. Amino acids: CASSGPDRGEGDTQYF.

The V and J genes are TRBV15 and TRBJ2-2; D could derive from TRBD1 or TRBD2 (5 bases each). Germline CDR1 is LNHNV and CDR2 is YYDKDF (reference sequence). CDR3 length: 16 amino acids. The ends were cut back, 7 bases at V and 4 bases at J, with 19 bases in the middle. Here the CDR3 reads CATTHRDPAATGELFF. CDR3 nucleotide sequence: TGTGCCACCACCCACCGGGACCCTGCGGCCACCGGGGAGCTGTTTTTT.

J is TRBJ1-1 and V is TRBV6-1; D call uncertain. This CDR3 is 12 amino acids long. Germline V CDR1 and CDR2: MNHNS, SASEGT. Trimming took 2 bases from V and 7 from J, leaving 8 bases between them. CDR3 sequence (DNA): TGTGCCAGCAGTGAACGGTACATTGAAGCTTTCTTT. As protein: CASSERYIEAFF.

CDR3 nucleotides: TGCGCCAGCAGCCGCCTAAGCGGGCGCGCCTACAATGAGCAGTTCTTC. Protein product: CASSRLSGRAYNEQFF. This chain joins TRBV4-3 and TRBJ2-1; weak D call: TRBD2 (6 bases). Germline assignment: CDR1 LGHNA and CDR2 YSLEER. V lost 4 bases and J lost 2, with 15 bases in between. CDR3 length equals 16 residues.